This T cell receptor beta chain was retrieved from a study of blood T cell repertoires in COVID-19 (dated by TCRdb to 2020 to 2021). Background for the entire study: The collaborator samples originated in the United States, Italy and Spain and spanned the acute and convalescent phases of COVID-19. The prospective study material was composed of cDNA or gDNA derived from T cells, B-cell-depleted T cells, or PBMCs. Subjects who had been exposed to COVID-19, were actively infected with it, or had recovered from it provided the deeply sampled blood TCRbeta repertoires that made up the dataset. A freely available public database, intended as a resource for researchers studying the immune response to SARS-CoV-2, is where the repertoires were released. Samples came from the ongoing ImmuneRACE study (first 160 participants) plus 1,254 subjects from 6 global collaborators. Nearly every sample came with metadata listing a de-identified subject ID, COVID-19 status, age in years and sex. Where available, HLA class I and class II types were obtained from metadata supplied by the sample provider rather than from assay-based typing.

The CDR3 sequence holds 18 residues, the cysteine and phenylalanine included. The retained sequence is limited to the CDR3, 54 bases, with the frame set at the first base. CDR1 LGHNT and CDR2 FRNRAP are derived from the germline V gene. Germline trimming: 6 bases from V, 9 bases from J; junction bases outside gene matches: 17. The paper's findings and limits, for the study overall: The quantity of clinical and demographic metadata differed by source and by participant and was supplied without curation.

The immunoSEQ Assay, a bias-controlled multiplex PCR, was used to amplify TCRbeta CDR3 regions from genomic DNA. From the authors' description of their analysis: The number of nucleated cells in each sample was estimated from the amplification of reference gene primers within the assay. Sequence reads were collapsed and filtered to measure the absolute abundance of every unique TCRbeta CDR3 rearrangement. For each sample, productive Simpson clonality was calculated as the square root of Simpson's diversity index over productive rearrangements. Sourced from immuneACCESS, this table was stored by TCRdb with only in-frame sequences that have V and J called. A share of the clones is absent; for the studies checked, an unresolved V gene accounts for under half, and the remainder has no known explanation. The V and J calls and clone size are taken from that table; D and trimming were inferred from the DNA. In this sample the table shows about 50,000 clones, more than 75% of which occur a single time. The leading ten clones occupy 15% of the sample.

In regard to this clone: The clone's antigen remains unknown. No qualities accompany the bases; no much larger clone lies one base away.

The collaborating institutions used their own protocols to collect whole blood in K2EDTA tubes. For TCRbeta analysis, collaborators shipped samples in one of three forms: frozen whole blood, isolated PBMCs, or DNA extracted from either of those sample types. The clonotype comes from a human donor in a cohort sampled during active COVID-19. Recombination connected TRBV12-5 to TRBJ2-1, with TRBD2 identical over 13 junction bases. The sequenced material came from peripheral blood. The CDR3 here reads CASGPGLAGSVGESEQFF. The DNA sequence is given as TGTGCTAGTGGACCGGGACTAGCGGGGTCAGTAGGTGAAAGTGAGCAGTTCTTC.